This T cell receptor beta chain was identified during a study of cytomegalovirus exposure and HLA in healthy donors. Study background: The Caucasian-associated ancestry cluster held roughly 81% of 398 genotyped donors.

Comments on this clone: One end of the junction is discordant with germline, which a read error may explain.

CDR3 size: 13 residues. The V gene's germline CDR1 is PRHDT and CDR2 FYEKMQ (reference sequence). This PCR relied on a set of 60 Vbeta primers and 13 Jbeta primers. TCRdb's copy holds only in-frame clones and misses some; the assay was immunoSEQ multiplex PCR. The top ten clones hold under 2% of a sample with 150,000 to 200,000 clones, roughly 79% of them seen once. This clonotype originated in a young man in good health and CMV-seronegative. V usage is TRBV13 and J usage is TRBJ2-7; 7 bases align to TRBD2. Sequencing input: PBMCs. The CDR3 nucleotides read TGTGCCAGCAGCTTAGTGCGGGACTACGAGCAGCACTTC. Its translation is CASSLVRDYEQHF.